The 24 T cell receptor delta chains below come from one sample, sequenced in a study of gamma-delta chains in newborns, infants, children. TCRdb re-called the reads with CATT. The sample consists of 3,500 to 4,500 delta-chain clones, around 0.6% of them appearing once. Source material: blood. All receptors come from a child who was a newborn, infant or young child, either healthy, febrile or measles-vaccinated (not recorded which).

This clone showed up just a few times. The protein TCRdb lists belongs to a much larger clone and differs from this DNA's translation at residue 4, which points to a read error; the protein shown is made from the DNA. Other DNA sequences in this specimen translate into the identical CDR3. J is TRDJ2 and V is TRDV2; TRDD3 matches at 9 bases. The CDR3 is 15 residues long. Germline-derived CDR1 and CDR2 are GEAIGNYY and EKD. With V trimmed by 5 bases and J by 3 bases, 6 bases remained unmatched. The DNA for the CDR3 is TGTGCCTGTGGCATACTGGGGGACCTGACAGCACAACTCTTCTTT. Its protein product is CACGILGDLTAQLFF.

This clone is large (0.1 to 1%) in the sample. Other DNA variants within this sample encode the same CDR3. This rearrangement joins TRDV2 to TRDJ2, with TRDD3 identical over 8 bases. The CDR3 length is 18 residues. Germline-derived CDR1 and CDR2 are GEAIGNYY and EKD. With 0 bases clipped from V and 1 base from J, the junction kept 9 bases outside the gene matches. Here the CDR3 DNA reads TGTGCCTGTGACACCGTACTGGGGGGCTCACATTTGACAGCACAACTCTTCTTT. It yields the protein CACDTVLGGSHLTAQLFF.

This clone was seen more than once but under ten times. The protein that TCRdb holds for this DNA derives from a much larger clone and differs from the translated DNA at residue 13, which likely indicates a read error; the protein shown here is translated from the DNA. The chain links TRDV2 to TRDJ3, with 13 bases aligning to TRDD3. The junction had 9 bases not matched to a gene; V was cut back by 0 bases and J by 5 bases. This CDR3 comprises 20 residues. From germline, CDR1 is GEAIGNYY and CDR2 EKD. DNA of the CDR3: TGTGCCTGTGACACCGGTACTGGGGGATACGACACCCGGGACACCCGACAGATGTTTTTC. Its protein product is CACDTGTGGYDTRDTRQMFF.

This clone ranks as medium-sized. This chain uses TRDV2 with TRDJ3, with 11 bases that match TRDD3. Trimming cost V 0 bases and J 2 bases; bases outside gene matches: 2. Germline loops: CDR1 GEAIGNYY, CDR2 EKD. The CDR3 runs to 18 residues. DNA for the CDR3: TGTGCCTGTGACACCTGGGGGATACGTACCTGGGACACCCGACAGATGTTTTTC. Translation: CACDTWGIRTWDTRQMFF.

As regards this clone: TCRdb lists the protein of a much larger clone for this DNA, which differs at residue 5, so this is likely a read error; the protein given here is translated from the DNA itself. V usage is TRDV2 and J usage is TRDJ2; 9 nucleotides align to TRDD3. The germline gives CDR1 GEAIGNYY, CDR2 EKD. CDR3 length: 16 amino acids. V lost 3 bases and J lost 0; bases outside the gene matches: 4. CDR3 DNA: TGTGCCTGTGACGCCGTGGGGGATACTTTGACAGCACAACTCTTCTTT. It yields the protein CACDAVGDTLTAQLFF.

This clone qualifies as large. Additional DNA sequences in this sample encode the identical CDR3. CDR3 in amino acids: CACDKLGDRGHKLIF. The DNA of the CDR3 is TGTGCCTGTGACAAACTGGGGGACCGGGGGCATAAACTCATCTTT. The gene calls are TRDV2 and TRDJ1; TRDD3 matches at 9 bases. Germline CDR1 reads GEAIGNYY; CDR2 reads EKD. The CDR3 covers 15 residues. Trimming removed 2 bases from V and 6 bases from J; junction bases left unmatched: 9.

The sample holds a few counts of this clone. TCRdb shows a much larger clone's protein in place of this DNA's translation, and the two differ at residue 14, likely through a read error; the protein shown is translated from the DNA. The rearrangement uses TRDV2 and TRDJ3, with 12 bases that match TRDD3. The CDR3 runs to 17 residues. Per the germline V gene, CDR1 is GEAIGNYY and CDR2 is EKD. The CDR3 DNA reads TGTGCCTGTGACATACTGGGGGATACCTGGGACACCCGACGGATGTTTTTC. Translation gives CACDILGDTWDTRRMFF.

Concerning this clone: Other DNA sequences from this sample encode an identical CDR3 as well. CDR3 coding DNA: TGTGCCTGTGACACAGGGGACAGGGGAACCTGGGACACCCGACAGATGTTTTTC. It translates to CACDTGDRGTWDTRQMFF. The genes are TRDV2 and TRDJ3, with D possibly matching TRDD3 (5 bases). The CDR3 runs to 18 residues. Germline values: CDR1 GEAIGNYY, CDR2 EKD. Trimming removed 1 base from V and 2 bases from J, with 14 bases in between.

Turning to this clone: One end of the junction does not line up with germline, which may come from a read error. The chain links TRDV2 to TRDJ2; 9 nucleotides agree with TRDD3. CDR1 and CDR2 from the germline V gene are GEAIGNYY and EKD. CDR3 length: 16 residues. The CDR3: CACDVLGEALAAQLFF. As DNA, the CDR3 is TGTGCCTGTGACGTACTGGGGGAAGCTTTGGCAGCACAACTCTTCTTT.

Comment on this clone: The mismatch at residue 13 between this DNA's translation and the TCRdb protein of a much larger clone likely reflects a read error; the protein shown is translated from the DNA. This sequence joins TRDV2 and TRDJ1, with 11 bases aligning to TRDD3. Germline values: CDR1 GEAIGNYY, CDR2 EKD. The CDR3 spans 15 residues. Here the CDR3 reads CACDWGIRYTDKHIF. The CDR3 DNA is TGTGCCTGTGACTGGGGGATACGGTACACCGATAAACACATCTTT.

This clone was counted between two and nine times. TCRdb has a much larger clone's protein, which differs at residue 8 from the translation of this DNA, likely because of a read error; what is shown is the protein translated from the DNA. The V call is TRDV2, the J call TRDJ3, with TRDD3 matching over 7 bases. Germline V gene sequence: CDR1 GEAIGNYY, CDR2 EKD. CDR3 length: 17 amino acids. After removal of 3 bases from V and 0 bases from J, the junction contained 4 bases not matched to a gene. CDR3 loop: CACDVLGSSWDTRQMFF. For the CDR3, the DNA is TGTGCCTGTGACGTACTGGGGAGCTCCTGGGACACCCGACAGATGTTTTTC.

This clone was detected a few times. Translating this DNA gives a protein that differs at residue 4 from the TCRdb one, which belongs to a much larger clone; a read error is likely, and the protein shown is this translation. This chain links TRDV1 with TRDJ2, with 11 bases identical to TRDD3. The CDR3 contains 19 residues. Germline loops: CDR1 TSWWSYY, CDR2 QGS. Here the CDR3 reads CALEELDSVLGDMTAQLFF. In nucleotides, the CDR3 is TGTGCTCTTGAGGAACTAGATAGTGTACTGGGGGATATGACAGCACAACTCTTCTTT.

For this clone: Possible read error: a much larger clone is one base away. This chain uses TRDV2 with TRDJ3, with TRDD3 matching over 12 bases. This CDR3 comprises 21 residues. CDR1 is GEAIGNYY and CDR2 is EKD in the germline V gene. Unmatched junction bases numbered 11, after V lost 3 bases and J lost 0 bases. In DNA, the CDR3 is TGTGCCTGTGACGCCGTACTGGGGGATACCCGGAGCTCCTGGGACACCCGACAGATGTTTTTC. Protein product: CACDAVLGDTRSSWDTRQMFF.

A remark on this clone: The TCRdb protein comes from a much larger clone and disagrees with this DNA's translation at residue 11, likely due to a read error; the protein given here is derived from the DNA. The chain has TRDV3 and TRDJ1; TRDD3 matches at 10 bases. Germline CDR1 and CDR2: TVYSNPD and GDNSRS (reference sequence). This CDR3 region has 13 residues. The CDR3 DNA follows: TGTGCCTTTAGACGGGGGATACGCGATAAACCCATCTTT. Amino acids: CAFRRGIRDKPIF.

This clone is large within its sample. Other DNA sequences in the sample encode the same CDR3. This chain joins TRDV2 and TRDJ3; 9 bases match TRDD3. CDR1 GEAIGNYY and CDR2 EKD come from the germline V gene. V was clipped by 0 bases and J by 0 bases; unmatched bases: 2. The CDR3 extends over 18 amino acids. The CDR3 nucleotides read TGTGCCTGTGACACCGGGGGATACAGCTCCTGGGACACCCGACAGATGTTTTTC. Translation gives CACDTGGYSSWDTRQMFF.

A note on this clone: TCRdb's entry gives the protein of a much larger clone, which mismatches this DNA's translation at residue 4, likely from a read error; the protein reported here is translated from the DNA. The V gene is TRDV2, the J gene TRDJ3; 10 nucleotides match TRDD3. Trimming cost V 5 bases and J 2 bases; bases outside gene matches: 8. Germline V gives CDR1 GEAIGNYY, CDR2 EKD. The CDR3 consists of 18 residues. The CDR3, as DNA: TGTGCCTGTGGCCTACTGGGGGATGGGGCCTGGGACACCCGACAGATGTTTTTC. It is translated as CACGLLGDGAWDTRQMFF.

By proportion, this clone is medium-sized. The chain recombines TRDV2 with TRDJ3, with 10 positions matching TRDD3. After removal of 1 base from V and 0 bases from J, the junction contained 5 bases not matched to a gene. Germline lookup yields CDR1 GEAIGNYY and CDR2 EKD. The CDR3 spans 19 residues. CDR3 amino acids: CACDTGGYRSSWDTRQMFF. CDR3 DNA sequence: TGTGCCTGTGACACTGGGGGATACCGAAGCTCCTGGGACACCCGACAGATGTTTTTC.

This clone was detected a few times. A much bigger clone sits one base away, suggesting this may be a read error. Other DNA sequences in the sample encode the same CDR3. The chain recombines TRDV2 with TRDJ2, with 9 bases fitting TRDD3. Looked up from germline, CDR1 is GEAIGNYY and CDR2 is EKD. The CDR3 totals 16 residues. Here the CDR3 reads CACDILGETLTAQLFF. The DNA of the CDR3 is TGTGCCTGCGACATACTGGGGGAAACTTTGACAGCACAACTCTTCTTT.

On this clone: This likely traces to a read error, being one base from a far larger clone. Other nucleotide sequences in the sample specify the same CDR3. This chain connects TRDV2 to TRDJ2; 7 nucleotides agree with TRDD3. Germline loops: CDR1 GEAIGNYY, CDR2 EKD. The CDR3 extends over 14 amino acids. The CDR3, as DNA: TGCGCCTGTGACCCTGGGGGGTTGACAGCACAACTCTTCTTT. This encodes CACDPGGLTAQLFF.

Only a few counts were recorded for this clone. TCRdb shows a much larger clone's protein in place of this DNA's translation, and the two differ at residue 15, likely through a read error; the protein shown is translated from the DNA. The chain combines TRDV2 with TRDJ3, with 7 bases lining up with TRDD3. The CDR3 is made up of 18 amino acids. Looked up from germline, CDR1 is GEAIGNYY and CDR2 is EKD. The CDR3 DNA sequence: TGTGCCTGTGACACCATACTGGGGAGCTCCTGGGACACCCGACGGATGTTTTTC. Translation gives CACDTILGSSWDTRRMFF.

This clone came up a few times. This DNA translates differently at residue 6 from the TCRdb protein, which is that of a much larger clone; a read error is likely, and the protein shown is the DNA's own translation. Here the CDR3 reads CACDTAGDTKAQLFF. The DNA for the CDR3 is TGCGCCTGTGACACCGCCGGGGATACTAAGGCACAACTCTTCTTT. The rearrangement links TRDV2 to TRDJ2, with 8 bases matching TRDD3. The CDR3 has 15 residues. Germline CDR1 GEAIGNYY, CDR2 EKD.

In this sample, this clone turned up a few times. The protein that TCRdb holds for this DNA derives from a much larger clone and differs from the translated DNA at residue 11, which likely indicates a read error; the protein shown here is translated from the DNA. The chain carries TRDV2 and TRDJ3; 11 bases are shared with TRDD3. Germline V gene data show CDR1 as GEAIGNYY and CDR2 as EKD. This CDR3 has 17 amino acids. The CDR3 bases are TGTGCCTGTGACACCCTGGGGGATACCTGGGGCACCCGACAGATGTTTTTC. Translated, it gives CACDTLGDTWGTRQMFF.

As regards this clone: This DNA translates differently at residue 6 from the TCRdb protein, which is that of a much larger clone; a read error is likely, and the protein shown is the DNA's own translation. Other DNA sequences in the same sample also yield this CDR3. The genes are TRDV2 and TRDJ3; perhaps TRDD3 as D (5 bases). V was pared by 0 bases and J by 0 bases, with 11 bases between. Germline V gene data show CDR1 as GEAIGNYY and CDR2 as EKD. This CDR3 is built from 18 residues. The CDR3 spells CACDTRGLSSWDTRQMFF. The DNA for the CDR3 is TGTGCCTGTGACACCCGGGGGCTGAGCTCCTGGGACACCCGACAGATGTTTTTC.

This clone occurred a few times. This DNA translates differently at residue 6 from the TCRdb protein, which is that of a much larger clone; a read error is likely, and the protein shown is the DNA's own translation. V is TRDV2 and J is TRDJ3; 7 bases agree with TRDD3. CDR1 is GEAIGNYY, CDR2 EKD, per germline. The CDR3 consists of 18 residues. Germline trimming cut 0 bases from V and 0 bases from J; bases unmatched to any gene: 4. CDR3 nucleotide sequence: TGTGCCTGTGACACCAAACTGGGGAGCTCCTGGGACACCCGACAGATGTTTTTC. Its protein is CACDTKLGSSWDTRQMFF.